The present entry profiles one T cell receptor beta chain with its context. Its cognate antigen is unknown. This entry belongs to a study of identical twins. Study-wide results and caveats: Twin-shared out-of-frame alpha sequences were enriched for low generation probability. Beta out-of-frame sequences showed weaker excess twin sharing. A lower insertion count was a feature of abundant cord blood beta clonotypes, with no such feature in memory repertoires.

Germline assignment: CDR1 MNHNY and CDR2 SVGAGI (reference sequence). V was clipped by 4 bases and J by 5 bases; unmatched bases: 2. This CDR3 contains 13 residues. Template switching added a universal primer site, and cDNA bore unique molecular identifiers. One entry per CDR3 protein, called by TCRdb with MiXCR from the 5' RACE reads. The sample contains approximately 230,000 distinct CDR3 sequences, roughly 13% of which appear only once. This receptor was taken from a woman aged 18-30 years in good health. Sequenced: memory (CD45RO+) T cells sorted from blood. The chain joins TRBV6-6 to TRBJ2-1; 7 positions match TRBD1. The CDR3 nucleotides are TGTGCCAGCAGTTCAACAGGGGACAATGAGCAGTTCTTC. This sequence encodes CASSSTGDNEQFF.